These 5 T cell receptor beta chains were sequenced from one sample in a study of blood T cell repertoires in COVID-19. TCRdb's copy holds only in-frame clones and misses some; the assay was immunoSEQ multiplex PCR. The top ten hold more than 5.5% of the sample, which has approximately 120,000 clones, 70% to 75% seen once. Sample: peripheral blood. The receptors were gathered from a man aged 55 to 70 with acute or convalescent COVID-19.

The rearrangement uses TRBV11-3 and TRBJ2-5; perhaps TRBD2 as D (6 bases). The length of the CDR3 is 14 residues. CDR1 is SGHNT, CDR2 YENEEA, per germline. The ends were cut back, 5 bases at V and 1 base at J, with 11 bases in the middle. DNA of the CDR3: TGTGCCAGCAGCCCCGCCGGGGGCCAAGAGACCCAGTACTTC. Amino acid sequence: CASSPAGGQETQYF.

V gene TRBV7-8 combines with J gene TRBJ1-1; D is uncertain. V was pared by 6 bases and J by 4 bases, with 12 bases between. The CDR3 is 13 amino acids. CDR1 and CDR2 from the germline V gene are SGHVS and FQNEAQ. DNA of the CDR3: TGTGCCAGCAGATTAAAGTCGGGCACTGAAGCTTTCTTT. Residues: CASRLKSGTEAFF. The complete variable domain, with remaining parts taken from reference TRBV7-8 and TRBJ1-1, reads GAGVSQSPRYKVAKRGQDVALRCDPISGHVSLFWYQQALGQGPEFLTYFQNEAQLDKSGLPSDRFFAERPEGSVSTLKIQRTQQEDSAVYLCASRLKSGTEAFFGQGTRLTVV.

The CDR3 loop reads CASSSTGGRYNEQFF. The CDR3 DNA sequence: TGCGCCAGCAGCTCGACAGGGGGCAGATACAATGAGCAGTTCTTC. The V gene is TRBV5-1, the J gene TRBJ2-1; 10 bases line up with TRBD1. CDR1 is SGHRS and CDR2 is YFSETQ in the germline V gene. The CDR3 extends over 15 amino acids. The J segment lost 4 bases and the V segment lost 3 bases, leaving 4 bases of the junction unmatched.

The chain carries TRBV11-2 and TRBJ2-3, with 7 bases matching TRBD1. The CDR3 covers 13 residues. V dropped 4 bases and J dropped 7; count of bases not matched to a gene: 5. Germline V gene sequence: CDR1 SGHAT, CDR2 FQNNGV. CDR3 in amino acids: CASSSSQGYTQYF. Here the CDR3 DNA reads TGTGCCAGCAGCTCCTCACAGGGGTATACGCAGTATTTT.

The chain employs TRBV20-1 and TRBJ2-5; a weak D match, TRBD1 (6 bases). The CDR3 totals 11 residues. Germline CDR1 is DFQATT and CDR2 is SNEGSKA (reference sequence). V was clipped by 7 bases and J by 2 bases, with 8 bases between them. In nucleotides, the CDR3 is TGCAGTGGGACAGTACAAGAGACCCAGTACTTC. Translating it yields CSGTVQETQYF.